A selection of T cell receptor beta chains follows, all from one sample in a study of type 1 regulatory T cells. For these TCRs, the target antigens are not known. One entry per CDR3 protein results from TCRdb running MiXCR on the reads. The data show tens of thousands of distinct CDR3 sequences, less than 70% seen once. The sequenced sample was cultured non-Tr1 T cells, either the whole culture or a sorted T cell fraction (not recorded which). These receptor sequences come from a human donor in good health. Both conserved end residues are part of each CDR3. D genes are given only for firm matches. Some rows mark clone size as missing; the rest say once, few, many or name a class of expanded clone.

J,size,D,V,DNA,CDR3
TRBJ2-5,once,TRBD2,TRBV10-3,TGTGCCATCAGTTGGCAGCGGGAGGAGACCCAGTACTTC,CAISWQREETQYF
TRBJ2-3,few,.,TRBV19,TGTGCCAGTAGTATGAGAGGCGATACGCAGTATTTT,CASSMRGDTQYF
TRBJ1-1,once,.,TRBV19,TGTGCCAGTACCAACACCTTTGAGGGACACGCTGAAGCTTTCTTT,CASTNTFEGHAEAFF
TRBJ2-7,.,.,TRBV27,TGTGCCAGCAGTTTCTACAGCTCCTACGAGCAGTACTTC,CASSFYSSYEQYF
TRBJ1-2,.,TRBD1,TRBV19,TGTGCCACTAACGGCGGGACAGGGGGAATGTACTATGGCTACACCTTC,CATNGGTGGMYYGYTF
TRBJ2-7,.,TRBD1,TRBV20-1,TGCAGTGCTAGAGCGCCCGGGACAGTGCGATCCGAGCAGTACTTC,CSARAPGTVRSEQYF
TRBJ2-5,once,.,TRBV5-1,TGCACCAGCAGCTTGGGGGACGTAAAAGAGACCCAGTACTTC,CTSSLGDVKETQYF
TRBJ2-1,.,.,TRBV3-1,TGTGCCAGCATCGGAATAGCGCCGTACAATGAGCAGTTCTTC,CASIGIAPYNEQFF
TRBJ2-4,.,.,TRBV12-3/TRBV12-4,TGTGCCAGCAGTTTCCCCCGTCGTGTGGACTTC,CASSFPRRVDF
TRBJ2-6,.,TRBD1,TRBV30,TGTGCCTGGAAAAGGACAGGGGAAGGGGCCAACGTCCTGACTTTC,CAWKRTGEGANVLTF
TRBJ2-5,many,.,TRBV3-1,TGTGCCAGCAGCCAAGATGGGCTAGGACTAGAGACCCAGTACTTC,CASSQDGLGLETQYF
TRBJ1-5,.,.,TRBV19,TGTGCCAGTAGTGGCTCAACTATCTATAGCAATCAGCCCCAGCATTTT,CASSGSTIYSNQPQHF
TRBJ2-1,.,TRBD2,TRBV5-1,TGCGCCAGCAGCGATAGCGGGAATTCCTACAATGAGCAGTTCTTC,CASSDSGNSYNEQFF
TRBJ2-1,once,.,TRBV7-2,TGTGCCAGCAGCTTAATGCGGCCAGGGCCCTACAATGAGCAGTTCTTC,CASSLMRPGPYNEQFF
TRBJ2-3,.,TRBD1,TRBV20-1,TGCAGTGCTAACGAACCGGTGACAGGGGACACAGATACGCAGTATTTT,CSANEPVTGDTDTQYF
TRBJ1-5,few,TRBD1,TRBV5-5,TGTGCCAGCAGCTTAACAGGGGCAGGGCAGCCCCAGCATTTT,CASSLTGAGQPQHF
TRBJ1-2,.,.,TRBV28,TGTGCCAGCAGTGCGGGAGGGAGCGGATATGGCTACACCTTC,CASSAGGSGYGYTF
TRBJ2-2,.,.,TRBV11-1,TGTGCCAGCAGCTTAGGTTGGTCGTCCGGGACCGGGGAGCTGTTTTTT,CASSLGWSSGTGELFF
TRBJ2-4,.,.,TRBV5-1,TGCGCCAGCAGCCCGGGGACTTTAGCCAAAAACATTCAGTACTTC,CASSPGTLAKNIQYF
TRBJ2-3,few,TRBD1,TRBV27,TGTGCCAGCAGTTTATTATCCGGGACAGGAACAGATACGCAGTATTTT,CASSLLSGTGTDTQYF
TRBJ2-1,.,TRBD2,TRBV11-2,TGTGCCAGCAGCTCCGGGACTACAAGTTACAATGAGCAGTTCTTC,CASSSGTTSYNEQFF
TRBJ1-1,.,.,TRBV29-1,TGCAGCGCCGGGACCGGGAACACTGAAGCTTTCTTT,CSAGTGNTEAFF
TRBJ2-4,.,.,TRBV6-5,TGTGCCAGCAGTTATGTGGGGGGGCCTAAAAACATTCAGTACTTC,CASSYVGGPKNIQYF
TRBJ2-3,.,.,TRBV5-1,TGCGCCAGCAGCTCCGGGTCGGAAGATACGCAGTATTTT,CASSSGSEDTQYF
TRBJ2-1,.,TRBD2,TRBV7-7,TGTGCCAGCAGCTTAGGTGTGTGGACTAGCGGGAGTATTTACAATGAGCAGTTCTTC,CASSLGVWTSGSIYNEQFF
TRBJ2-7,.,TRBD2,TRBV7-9,TGTGCCAGCAGCACCCGACTAGCGGGAGTTGGCTACGAGCAGTACTTC,CASSTRLAGVGYEQYF
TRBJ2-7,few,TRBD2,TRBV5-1,TGCGCCAGCAGTCTAGCGGGAGTAGACTACGAGCAGTACTTC,CASSLAGVDYEQYF
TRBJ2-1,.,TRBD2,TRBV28,TGTGCCAGCAGCCCGGGACTAGCGGGAGACAATGAGCAGTTCTTC,CASSPGLAGDNEQFF
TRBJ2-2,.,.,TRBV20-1,TGCAGTGCCACGGATAGTGGCCTCTCCCCCGGGGAGCTGTTTTTT,CSATDSGLSPGELFF
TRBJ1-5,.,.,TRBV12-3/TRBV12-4,TGTGCCAGCAGTTTTGGGGATCAGCCCCAGCATTTT,CASSFGDQPQHF
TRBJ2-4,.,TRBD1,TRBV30,TGTGCCTGGAGTGTACTGGGACAGGGACTAGCCAAAAACATTCAGTACTTC,CAWSVLGQGLAKNIQYF
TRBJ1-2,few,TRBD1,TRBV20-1,TGCAGTGCTAGAGAGGGGACAGGGGGTGGCTACACCTTC,CSAREGTGGGYTF
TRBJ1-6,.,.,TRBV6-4,TGTGCCAGCTCCCTTGAGGGGACATTGGGATCACCCCTCCACTTT,CASSLEGTLGSPLHF
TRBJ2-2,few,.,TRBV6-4,TGTGCCAGCAGCAGTTACACCGGGGAGCTGTTTTTT,CASSSYTGELFF
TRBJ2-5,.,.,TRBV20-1,TGCAGTGCTAGTACAGAGACCCAGTACTTC,CSASTETQYF
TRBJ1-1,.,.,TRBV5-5,TGTGCCAGCAGCCTCAGGGGAGGGAACACTGAAGCTTTCTTT,CASSLRGGNTEAFF
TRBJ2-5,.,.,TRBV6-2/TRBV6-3,TGTGCCAGCAGTCTGGACAGAACTGAAGAGACCCAGTACTTC,CASSLDRTEETQYF
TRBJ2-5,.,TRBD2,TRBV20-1,TGCAGTGCTAAACTAGCGGGCCAAGAGACCCAGTACTTC,CSAKLAGQETQYF
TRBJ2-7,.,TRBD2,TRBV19,TGTGCCAGTAGTTATCGACTAGCGGGAGAGTACGAGCAGTACTTC,CASSYRLAGEYEQYF
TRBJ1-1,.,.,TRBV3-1,TGTGCCAGCAGCCAATCAGTGAACACTGAAGCTTTCTTT,CASSQSVNTEAFF
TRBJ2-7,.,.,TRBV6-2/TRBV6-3,TGTGCCAGCAATAACGCTAGCATTGTCACGAGGCAGTACTTC,CASNNASIVTRQYF
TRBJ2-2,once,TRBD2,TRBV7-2,TGTGCCAGCAGTCAGCGGGAGACGGCGGGGGAGCTGTTTTTT,CASSQRETAGELFF
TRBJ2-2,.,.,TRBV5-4,TGTGCCAGCAGCACCACTCGCCCCGGGGAGCTGTTTTTT,CASSTTRPGELFF
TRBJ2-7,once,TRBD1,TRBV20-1,TGCAGTGCTACGTTGGGACAGGAGGTCCGGGAGCAGTACTTC,CSATLGQEVREQYF
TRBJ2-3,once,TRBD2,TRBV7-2,TGTGCCAGCAGCCTACTAGCGGGAGATGGAGATACGCAGTATTTT,CASSLLAGDGDTQYF
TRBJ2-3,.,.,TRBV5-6,TGTGCCAGCAGCTCCCGGGAGACGGGACTTCGCACAGATACGCAGTATTTT,CASSSRETGLRTDTQYF
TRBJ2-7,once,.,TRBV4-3,TGCGCCAGCAGCCAAGATCCGGGAGACGAGCAGTACTTC,CASSQDPGDEQYF
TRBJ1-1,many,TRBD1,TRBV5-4,TGTGCCAGCAGCATCGGACAGGGGAGGGCTGAAGCTTTCTTT,CASSIGQGRAEAFF
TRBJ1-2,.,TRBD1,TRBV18,TGTGCCAGCTCACCACTCCACGGGACAGCTGACTATGGCTACACCTTC,CASSPLHGTADYGYTF
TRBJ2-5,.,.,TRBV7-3,TGTGCCAGCAGCCCCCCCGGGGCAGAGACCCAGTACTTC,CASSPPGAETQYF
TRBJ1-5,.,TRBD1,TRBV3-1,TGTGCCAGCAGCCAAGATTTGACAGGGCAGCCGCCCCAGCATTTT,CASSQDLTGQPPQHF
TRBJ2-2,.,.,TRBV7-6,TGTGCCAGCAGCTTAAGTGCCGGCACCGGGGAGCTGTTTTTT,CASSLSAGTGELFF
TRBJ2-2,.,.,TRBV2,TGTGCCAGCAGTGAACAGGGGCCGACCGGGGAGCTGTTTTTT,CASSEQGPTGELFF
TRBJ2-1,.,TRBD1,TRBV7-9,TGTGCCAGCAGCTACCTAACAAAGGACAGGGAGCAGTTCTTC,CASSYLTKDREQFF
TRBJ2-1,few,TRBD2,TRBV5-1,TGCGCCAGCAGCTTCCCGGGAGGGAGATCGAATGAGCAGTTCTTC,CASSFPGGRSNEQFF
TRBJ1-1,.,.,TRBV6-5,TGTGCCAGCAGTCCCCGGGGAGAGACTGAAGCTTTCTTT,CASSPRGETEAFF
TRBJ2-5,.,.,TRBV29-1,TGCAGCGTTGAAGGGACCCGGTTAGAGACCCAGTACTTC,CSVEGTRLETQYF
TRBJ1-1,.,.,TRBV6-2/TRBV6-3,TGTGCCAGCAGGGAGGACGGCTGGGCCACTGAAGCTTTCTTT,CASREDGWATEAFF
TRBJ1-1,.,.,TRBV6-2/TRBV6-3,TGTGCCAGCAGATTTCAGGGGATTTACACTGAAGCTTTCTTT,CASRFQGIYTEAFF